This T cell receptor (beta chain) was profiled in a study of shared clonotypes between healthy human individuals. None of the donors, who were healthy HIV-negative adults, had recently had acute infections or vaccinations. CD8 memory merged CD45RO+ cells and CCR7-negative CD45RA+ TemRA cells into one population. TCRdb keeps only in-frame clones here, not all; method: immunoSEQ multiplex PCR. The table records more than 550,000 clones, less than 95% of them present only once. Per germline, CDR1 SGHAT and CDR2 FQNNGV. V was clipped by 3 bases and J by 0 bases, with 12 bases between them. This CDR3 comprises 16 residues.

The chain links TRBV11-2 to TRBJ2-1; TRBD1 is a possible D gene (6 bases). The sequence derives from a man aged 18 to 30 in good health. Some clones in this sample may be carry-over from other donors' samples. Sequencing was done on a sample of memory CD8+ T cells from PBMCs. Subset indicated: CD45RO+ cells pooled with CCR7-negative TemRA cells. The CDR3 DNA follows: TGTGCCAGCAGCTTGTCTGGGGGCCTCTCCTACAATGAGCAGTTCTTC. This sequence encodes CASSLSGGLSYNEQFF.